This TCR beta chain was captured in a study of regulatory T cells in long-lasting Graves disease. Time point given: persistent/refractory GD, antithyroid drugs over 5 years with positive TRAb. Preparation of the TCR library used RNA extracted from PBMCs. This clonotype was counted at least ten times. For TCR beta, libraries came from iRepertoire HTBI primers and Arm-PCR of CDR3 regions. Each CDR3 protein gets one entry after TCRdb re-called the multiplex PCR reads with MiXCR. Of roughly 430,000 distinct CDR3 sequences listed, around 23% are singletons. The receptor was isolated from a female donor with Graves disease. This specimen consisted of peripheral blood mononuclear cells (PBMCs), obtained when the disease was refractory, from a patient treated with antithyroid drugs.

The DNA for the CDR3 is TGCGCCAGCAGCAAGGGACAGGGGGACGGCTACACCTTC. Its translation: CASSKGQGDGYTF. The V call is TRBV10-2, the J call TRBJ1-2; TRBD1 matches 11 bases. The length of the CDR3 is 13 residues. The V gene end was trimmed by 6 bases and the J gene end by 8 bases; junction bases not matched to a gene: 5. Per the germline V gene, CDR1 is WSHSY and CDR2 is SAAADI.